This T cell receptor beta chain was captured by sequencing in a study of T cells in Graves' hyperthyroidism and ophthalmopathy (dated by TCRdb to the late 2010s). A note on the overall study: Peripheral blood was collected at initial diagnosis, before any treatment. A discovery cohort of roughly 96 patients, approximately 45 with Graves' ophthalmopathy and under 60 with stable Graves' hyperthyroidism, was used to find distinguishing TCR V-J signatures. Whether ophthalmopathy could be predicted prospectively was tested in an independent validation cohort made up of 18 to 20 hyperthyroidism patients plus 17 patients who later progressed to ophthalmopathy. The 100 discovery patients were divided at random into training and test sets in a 7:3 ratio. Thyroid tissue and blood T-cell repertoires from six Graves' hyperthyroidism patients were also compared in the study. After blood sampling, hyperthyroidism patients were treated with methimazole at a starting dose of 30 mg daily, and ophthalmopathy patients were treated with high-dose intravenous methylprednisolone. The paper describes TCR Vbeta CDR3 sequencing of 135 peripheral blood samples, made up of 43 ophthalmopathy patients, around 78 hyperthyroidism patients and roughly 17 progressor patients.

The TCR beta CDR3 regions were amplified from the RNA transcripts. The first round of RT-PCR for the TCR CDR3 was performed with the HTBI primer set and the Qiagen OneStep RT-PCR kit. Libraries were constructed in a second round of multiplex PCR, after which size selection and purification were carried out. Sequencing of the libraries was done on an Illumina HiSeq2000 using paired-end 100 bp reads. The study's own analysis went as follows. SOAPnuke was used to process the raw data, throwing out any read that contained adapters or uncalled bases, had a mean Phred below 15, or lacked an exact constant-primer or identifier match. COPE v1.2.5 was used to merge the high-quality paired reads, and each unique nucleotide sequence was defined as a clonotype. MiTCR v1.1 was used to align the clonotypes against IMGT TRBV, TRBD and TRBJ reference segments. Only V-J combinations with frequency above 0.0001, covering 99.2% of repertoires, were analysed. A TCS score was defined as the ratio of F50 (clonal expansion) to E x V (chaos), with BLOSUM62-based TCRdist applied between CDR3 peptides within each V-J. Welch's t-statistics and random forest reduced some 510 V-J features to fewer than 15, which were used in a naive Bayes classifier (R e1071). TCRdb reprocessed the public reads (quality trimming at Q25 with fastp, clone calling with MiXCR) and kept in-frame beta chains. Merged by CDR3 protein, the rows form single entries marked with the most common genes and DNA. TCRdb assigned the V and J calls; the authors' analysis was not used. In this sample the table shows fewer than 650,000 distinct CDR3 sequences, about 14% of which occur a single time. 5.8% of the sample is in the top ten clones.

The investigation overall reported the following: No statistical method was used to fix the sample size in advance, and group allocation was not hidden from the investigators. Most expanded thyroid clonotypes (frequency above 0.001) were also found in blood, which suggests that blood repertoires may mirror thyroid immune responses. In validation, the model predicted progression to ophthalmopathy a median of approximately 6.6 months before onset, with over 60% sensitivity and almost 75% specificity. Ophthalmopathy was separated from stable hyperthyroidism by a 13 V-J signature model, with about 88% sensitivity and roughly 84% specificity obtained in cross-validation and 80%/75% obtained in testing.

This clonotype was counted between two and nine times. Its antigen specificity is not known. No base quality values were provided; no much bigger clone lies one nucleotide off. Hyperthyroidism patients were newly diagnosed, with disease duration under 2 months, and aged 18 to 65 years. Exclusion was applied to patients with uncontrolled infections, other autoimmune diseases, pregnancy or lactation. Diagnoses were established on the basis of clinical symptoms, serum thyroxine and TRAb, thyroid ultrasound, and orbital computed tomography. Blood from progressor patients was drawn when they were first diagnosed with hyperthyroidism, before any ophthalmopathy symptoms appeared. PBMCs were separated from 10 ml of fresh peripheral blood using Ficoll-Paque density gradient centrifugation. Progressor patients were initially diagnosed with Graves' hyperthyroidism and developed ophthalmopathy during follow-up. Total RNA was extracted using Trizol reagent, and RNA quality was assessed on an Agilent 2100 Bioanalyzer.

CDR1 SQVTM and CDR2 ANQGSEA were looked up in the germline V gene. V loses 6 bases, J loses 0 bases, and the germline ends lie 17 bases apart. The CDR3 starts with the cysteine, ends with the phenylalanine, and has 15 residues. Of all the DNA, just the CDR3 is kept, 45 bases in frame from base 1. The V and J genes are TRBV29-1 and TRBJ1-1; TRBD1 is a possible D gene, resting on 5 matching bases. Material: blood. The TCR sequence derives from a woman aged 25 to 39 with Graves' hyperthyroidism that later progressed to Graves' ophthalmopathy. CDR3 reads: CSVPFTQAVNTEAFF. The nucleotide sequence is TGCAGCGTCCCCTTTACACAGGCGGTGAACACTGAAGCTTTCTTT.